The 3 T cell receptor beta chains reported below all come from one sample, sequenced in a study of T cell changes during pregnancy in multiple sclerosis. TCRdb's table, derived via immunoSEQ multiplex PCR, lists solely in-frame clones and lacks some. The repertoire includes about 45,000 clones, roughly 90% of them detected once, and approximately 2.9% sits in the top ten. Sequenced material: CD8+ T cells from peripheral blood mononuclear cells, taken in the second trimester of pregnancy. These receptors were taken from a female donor with multiple sclerosis, enrolled in a pregnancy study.

CDR3 sequence (DNA): TGTGCCAGTAGCAGCGGACCTTACGAGCAGTACTTC. Translation: CASSSGPYEQYF. This rearrangement joins TRBV19 to TRBJ2-7, with TRBD2 as a possible D gene (5 bases). The V gene lost 6 bases and the J gene lost 4 bases, with 10 bases spanning the gap. The germline V gene has CDR1 LNHDA and CDR2 SQIVND (reference sequence). The CDR3 has 12 amino acids.

V usage is TRBV7-2 and J usage is TRBJ1-1, with D uncertain. The CDR3 covers 14 residues. V lost 3 bases to trimming and J lost 3 bases, with 11 bases between them. Germline V gene data show CDR1 as SGHTA and CDR2 as FQGNSA. The CDR3 region is CASSFGQEDTEAFF. The CDR3 DNA reads TGTGCCAGCAGCTTCGGGCAGGAGGACACTGAAGCTTTCTTT.

The chain couples TRBV9 to TRBJ2-5; TRBD1 agrees at 8 bases. The V gene's germline CDR1 is SGDLS and CDR2 YYNGEE. The CDR3 is 15 residues long. V lost 0 bases to trimming and J lost 4 bases; unmatched junction nucleotides: 5. The CDR3 is CASSVGGTGGETQYF. The DNA of the CDR3 is TGTGCCAGCAGCGTAGGGGGTACAGGGGGAGAGACCCAGTACTTC. Complete variable domain (other parts from reference TRBV9 and TRBJ2-5): DSGVTQTPKHLITATGQRVTLRCSPRSGDLSVYWYQQSLDQGLQFLIQYYNGEERAKGNILERFSAQQFPDLHSELNLSSLELGDSALYFCASSVGGTGGETQYFGPGTRLLVL.